Shown below are 17 T cell receptor beta chains from a single sample sequenced in a study of CD8+ T cells in alopecia areata. RNA extraction and reverse transcription yielded cDNA as sequencing template. Assay: immunoSEQ multiplex PCR; the TCRdb copy retains only in-frame clones and omits some. The sample has some 200,000 clones; around three fifths are singletons. Treatment defined: oral pan-JAK inhibitor, 5-10 mg twice daily. The sample consisted of CD4+ T cells sorted from blood, taken at week 4, from a patient treated with tofacitinib. Receptors were obtained from a human donor with alopecia areata.

The genes are TRBV7-7 and TRBJ2-3, with D unclear. Germline assignment: CDR1 SSHAT and CDR2 FNYEAQ (reference sequence). This CDR3 is 14 amino acids long. Trimming took 1 base from V and 3 from J, leaving 8 bases between them. The CDR3 region has the DNA TGTGCCAGCAGCTTAGGTCAGACGACAGATACGCAGTATTTT. Translation gives CASSLGQTTDTQYF.

This clone was seen a few times. Other nucleotide sequences in the sample specify the same CDR3. J is TRBJ2-3 and V is TRBV9; D unclear. The CDR3 spans 13 residues. The ends were cut back, 2 bases at V and 3 bases at J, with 7 bases in the middle. The germline CDR1 and CDR2 sequences are SGDLS and YYNGEE. The CDR3 here is CASSVASTDTQYF. CDR3 DNA: TGTGCCAGCAGCGTTGCTTCTACAGATACGCAGTATTTT.

This clone was seen a handful of times. The rearrangement uses TRBV18 and TRBJ1-1, with 10 bases identical to TRBD1. CDR3 length equals 14 residues. With V trimmed by 6 bases and J by 11 bases, 12 bases remained unmatched. Germline CDR1 and CDR2: KGHSH and LQKENI. CDR3 amino acids: CASSPGQGEGNAFF. Here the CDR3 DNA reads TGTGCCAGCTCGCCTGGACAGGGGGAAGGGAATGCTTTCTTT.

The rearrangement uses TRBV4-1 and TRBJ2-7; 8 bases map to TRBD1. Germline V lookup: CDR1 MGHRA, CDR2 YSYEKL. This CDR3 is built from 15 residues. The J segment lost 6 bases and the V segment lost 0 bases, leaving 7 bases of the junction unmatched. The CDR3 bases are TGCGCCAGCAGCCAAGACAGGGGGCGGTTAGGCGAGCAGTACTTC. Translated, it gives CASSQDRGRLGEQYF.

This rearrangement joins TRBV30 to TRBJ2-7, with D perhaps TRBD1 (6 bases). V was trimmed by 0 bases and J by 2 bases, leaving 8 bases between them. Germline V gene sequence: CDR1 GTSNPN, CDR2 SVGIG (reference sequence). This CDR3 contains 13 residues. CDR3 residues: CAWSVQGPYEQYF. As DNA, the CDR3 is TGTGCCTGGAGTGTACAGGGTCCCTACGAGCAGTACTTC.

This sequence joins TRBV6-5 and TRBJ2-3; D not certain. This CDR3 contains 13 residues. CDR1 is MNHEY, CDR2 SVGAGI, per germline. Trimming stripped 0 bases from V and 7 bases from J, with 8 bases between. The CDR3 coding sequence is TGTGCCAGCAGTTACTCCGGCGCCCATACGCAGTATTTT. It is translated as CASSYSGAHTQYF.

The chain carries TRBV9 and TRBJ2-1, with 7 bases that match TRBD2. This CDR3 has 14 amino acids. Germline V gene sequence: CDR1 SGDLS, CDR2 YYNGEE. After removal of 7 bases from V and 4 bases from J, the junction contained 8 bases not matched to a gene. The CDR3 region is CASGGASGYNEQFF. As DNA, the CDR3 is TGTGCCAGCGGAGGGGCTAGCGGATACAATGAGCAGTTCTTC.

Regarding this clone: At one of its ends the junction is not consistent with the germline gene, which may arise from a read error. In DNA, the CDR3 is TGTGCCAGCAGCTCGGGGACTAGCAAAGGGGACAGCTTC. This sequence encodes CASSSGTSKGDSF. This chain links TRBV7-2 with TRBJ2-7; 9 bases line up with TRBD2. Germline lookup yields CDR1 SGHTA and CDR2 FQGNSA. CDR3 length: 13 residues.

The chain employs TRBV11-2 and TRBJ1-6, with TRBD1 as a possible D gene (5 bases). The CDR3 runs 14 residues. From germline, CDR1 is SGHAT and CDR2 FQNNGV. V gave up 1 base and J gave up 7 bases, with 8 bases separating them. The chain's CDR3 is CASSLVRDNSPLHF. The CDR3 DNA reads as TGTGCCAGCAGCTTAGTCAGGGACAATTCACCCCTCCACTTT.

The V gene is TRBV6-1, the J gene TRBJ1-5; 8 positions match TRBD1. This CDR3 region has 16 residues. J lost 11 bases, V lost 0 bases, and 12 bases had no gene match. Germline loops: CDR1 MNHNS, CDR2 SASEGT. The CDR3 sequence is CASSEAGDRLGRAQHF. Written as DNA, the CDR3 is TGTGCCAGCAGTGAAGCGGGGGACAGGCTGGGTAGGGCCCAGCATTTT.

The chain joins TRBV5-1 to TRBJ1-1, with D unclear. Germline values: CDR1 SGHRS, CDR2 YFSETQ. The CDR3 covers 13 residues. The germline V and J ends were trimmed by 2 bases and 2 bases, with 7 bases remaining between them. The CDR3, as DNA: TGCGCCAGCAGCTTTTCACAAAACACTGAAGCTTTCTTT. Encoded protein: CASSFSQNTEAFF.

This rearrangement joins TRBV7-2 to TRBJ1-2; tentative D call: TRBD1 (6 bases). This CDR3 region has 13 residues. The V gene's germline CDR1 is SGHTA and CDR2 FQGNSA. Between the trimmed V and J ends, which lost 5 bases and 9 bases, there was a span of 16 bases. CDR3 sequence reads: CASSQRGGRSYTF. The CDR3 DNA reads TGTGCCAGCAGCCAGAGAGGGGGAAGGAGCTACACCTTC. Together with reference TRBV7-2 and TRBJ1-2, the CDR3 gives the full variable domain: GAGVSQSPSNKVTEKGKDVELRCDPISGHTALYWYRQSLGQGLEFLIYFQGNSAPDKSGLPSDRFSAERTGGSVSTLTIQRTQQEDSAVYLCASSQRGGRSYTFGSGTRLTVV.

This clone was observed a single time. The V gene is TRBV5-1, the J gene TRBJ2-7; D might be TRBD1 or TRBD2, each matching 5 bases. This CDR3 has 12 residues. Germline assignment: CDR1 SGHRS and CDR2 YFSETQ. The V gene lost 4 bases and the J gene lost 5 bases, with 10 bases spanning the gap. The CDR3 spells CASSPQGHEQYF. The CDR3 DNA reads as TGCGCCAGCAGCCCGCAGGGACACGAGCAGTACTTC.

This clone was seen more than once but under ten times. The J gene is TRBJ1-1, the V gene TRBV27; D remains ambiguous. V gave up 2 bases and J gave up 7 bases, with 8 bases separating them. Looked up from germline, CDR1 is MNHEY and CDR2 is SMNVEV (reference sequence). This CDR3 has 12 residues. Here the CDR3 reads CASSLGWGEAFF. In DNA, the CDR3 is TGTGCCAGCAGTTTAGGGTGGGGTGAAGCTTTCTTT.

The V and J genes are TRBV25-1 and TRBJ1-2; TRBD1 matches 8 bases. After removal of 4 bases from V and 6 bases from J, the junction contained 10 bases not matched to a gene. CDR3 length: 15 amino acids. CDR1 and CDR2 (germline): MGHDK, SYGVNS. In nucleotides, the CDR3 is TGTGCCAGCAGTGGTACGGACAGGGAGGGGGATGGCTACACCTTC. Its protein product is CASSGTDREGDGYTF.

J is TRBJ2-1 and V is TRBV14; the match to TRBD2 covers 8 bases. There are 14 residues in the CDR3. Trimming at V came to 1 base and at J to 13 bases, leaving 9 bases not matched to a gene. Germline V gene data show CDR1 as SGHDN and CDR2 as FVKESK. The CDR3 loop reads CASSQVSQSGGQFF. The CDR3 DNA is TGTGCCAGCAGCCAAGTCTCCCAGAGCGGGGGACAGTTCTTC.

CDR3 nucleotide sequence: TGCGCCAGCAGCCAAGAGTCTAGCCTTAGCACAGATACGCAGTATTTT. Amino acid sequence: CASSQESSLSTDTQYF. The chain has TRBV4-1 and TRBJ2-3; D perhaps matches TRBD2 (5 bases). V gave up 0 bases and J gave up 0 bases, with 10 bases separating them. Germline loops: CDR1 MGHRA, CDR2 YSYEKL. The CDR3 consists of 16 residues.